This T cell receptor (beta chain) was captured by sequencing in a study of CD8+ T cells in alopecia areata (dated by TCRdb to the late 2010s). About the full investigation: In both human patients and the C3H/HeJ mouse model, the study applied high-throughput TCRbeta sequencing to look at T cell clonal expansion in alopecia areata. Human TCRbeta sequencing covered scalp tissue and sorted CD4+ and CD8+ peripheral blood T cells from patchy and totalis/universalis alopecia areata patients and healthy controls. Scalp clonality was compared among normal scalp (n=4), patchy alopecia areata scalp (n=8), and alopecia totalis/universalis scalp (n=8). The RNA source kit depended on sample type: the PAXgene miRNA kit for fixed scalp, the miRNeasy kit for PBMCs, and the RNeasy kit for mouse skin. TCRbeta CDR3 regions were amplified by immunoSEQ multiplex PCR with 35 Vbeta forward and 13 Jbeta reverse primers.

Worth noting for this clone: There is no known antigen for this receptor. Base quality data are lacking; no much larger clone is found one base away.

V is reduced by 6 bases and J by 8 bases, leaving a spacing of 8 bases between them. Counted from cysteine to phenylalanine, this CDR3 has 12 amino acids. The read is trimmed to its CDR3 DNA, 36 bases read in frame from base 1. CDR1 and CDR2 were assigned from the germline V gene as SGHVS and FNYEAQ. For about five biomarker-study patients, CD4+ cells were further sorted into CD25+CD127- cells. Lesional scalp punch biopsies and peripheral blood were obtained from alopecia areata patients. After PBMCs were isolated by density centrifugation and stained for CD3, CD4 and CD8, a FACSAria was used to sort CD4+ and CD8+ T cells. As part of a multicenter biomarker study, untreated alopecia areata patients were recruited. Here is what the overall study found, with its caveats: Shared TCR sequences between patients were less evident than in mice, which may be partly attributable to HLA diversity in the patient population. Unlike mouse skin, which is dominated by gammadelta T cells, normal human skin has resident alphabeta T cells that are also sequenced, and this complicates analysis of the scalp TCR repertoire. Compared with normal scalp, lesional scalp had higher clonality and more expanded CD8+ clones, particularly in alopecia totalis/universalis, a pattern that suggests antigenic drive.

Libraries were prepared through the immunoSEQ multiplex PCR assay. RNA was extracted from all samples and reverse transcribed into cDNA, which served as template for TCR sequencing. First-strand cDNA was synthesized using SuperScript III with a 2:1 mix of oligo-dT and random hexamers. A synthetic immune receptor repertoire was used to assess amplification bias, and residual bias was removed computationally. In the source study's methods: Raw reads were preprocessed to remove errors, and CDR3 was defined by IMGT conventions from the conserved cysteine to phenylalanine. Clonality was computed by normalizing Shannon entropy by log2 of the number of productive unique TCRs and subtracting the result from 1. Scalp TCRbeta sequences were cross-referenced with sorted blood CD4 and CD8 repertoires so that the CD4 or CD8 identity of scalp clones could be inferred. Entries here come from immuneACCESS through TCRdb and include only in-frame sequences with V and J called. Some clones fail to appear in such tables; in the studies checked, an unresolved V gene covers under half of the shortfall, and the cause of the remainder is unknown. That table supplies the V and J calls and clone size; D and trimming were determined from the DNA. The sample table shows 35,000 or so clones, and roughly 53% are seen once. Approximately 1.7% of the sample rests with the top ten.

The chain links TRBV7-6 with TRBJ1-6, with no confident D gene call. Specimen: CD4+ Tregs sorted from blood. The sequence derives from a human donor with alopecia areata. The sequenced DNA is TGTGCCAGCAGGACCCTAGATTCACCCCTCCACTTT. It codes for CASRTLDSPLHF.